This entry is about one TCR beta chain. Its antigen remains unidentified. Base qualities are missing; no much larger clone stands one base away. The time point label here, explained by the study, means: blood 4 weeks post-SBRT, at nephrectomy. Per the publication, the treatment or condition label means: 15 Gy SBRT to primary tumor, nephrectomy 4 weeks later. The samples were drawn from a clinical trial, where primary renal cell carcinomas were treated with 15 Gy of stereotactic body radiation therapy and then removed by nephrectomy 4 weeks afterward. To follow tumor-enriched clonotypes, serial peripheral blood was collected from radiation-treated patients at baseline and at 2 weeks and 4 weeks after SBRT. Every patient had renal cell carcinoma of clear cell pathology. The QIAamp DNA Blood Mini Kit (Qiagen) was used to prepare genomic DNA for TCR sequencing. The analyses included just those samples that passed every quality control check.

These data come from a study of radiation and T cells in renal cell carcinoma (TCRdb year 2020). Study-wide context: In total, 53 samples underwent TCR beta sequencing: roughly 26 tumors plus 27 peripheral blood samples. The last blood draw occurred 4 weeks after radiation, at the same time as nephrectomy. A total of over 4 million unique CDR3 nucleotide sequences, encoding some 2,700,000 unique CDR3 amino acid sequences, were found across all 50 or so samples. On the study overall, not on this receptor specifically: Top tumor clonotypes rose in blood from baseline to 2 weeks post-radiation, then contracted by 4 weeks, suggesting transient expansion of tumor-resident clones. Dynamics of the blood repertoire were not tracked past 4 weeks after treatment. No pretreatment tumor biopsies were available, so the baseline intratumoral presence of clonotypes could not be determined. Because the trial had a single-armed design, the trial could not examine how radiation dose or scheduling affected the TCR repertoire.

The immunoSEQ kit was used, according to the manufacturer's recommendations, to generate TCR beta libraries from genomic DNA. For library preparation, a first multiplex PCR was performed with proprietary primers, followed by a second PCR in which unique barcodes were added, and bead cleanups were performed after each round. Each sample batch included a kit-provided positive control reaction and a negative control reaction. The final libraries underwent checking on an Agilent 4200 TapeStation D1000 ScreenTape, volumetric pooling, and quantification by qPCR. An Illumina NextSeq500 fitted with a MidOutput 150-cycle cartridge performed the sequencing, running 156 Read1 cycles and 15 Index1 cycles with the kit's custom primers. The pooled library was loaded at 0.95 to 1 pM, with a roughly 20% PhiX control spiked in. Per the authors' processing: Vendor-processed data were analyzed in R, with a clonotype defined as all T cells sharing the same CDR3 nucleotide sequence. In the clone abundance analyses, frequencies in each sample were normalized to that sample's 10,000 most abundant clones. Public T cell clones, which averaged fewer than five per sample, were removed prior to analysis. Tumor-enriched and baseline blood-enriched clonotypes were defined by at least a 32-fold difference in abundance between compartments. A beta-binomial differential abundance model was applied to find clonotypes that expanded or contracted between blood time points. The Baroni-Urbani and Buser coefficient was used to measure tumor-blood repertoire similarity, and groups were compared with two-tailed Wilcoxon tests in R. TCRdb's version of the immuneACCESS table is confined to in-frame rearrangements and falls short of the full clone set. An unresolved V gene accounts for under half of the shortfall where checked; the remainder is of unknown origin. V, J and clone size derive from that table, while D and trimming were established from the DNA sequence. This sample comprises about 77,000 clones, around four fifths of them detected only once. The ten largest clones represent 2.4% of the sample.

CDR3 length: 16 amino acids, cysteine to phenylalanine. Of the read, only the CDR3 DNA is kept; its 48 bases are in frame from base 1. For CDR1 and CDR2, the germline V gene (reference sequence) lists LNHNV and YYDKDF. Cut back by 5 bases and 0 bases, the V and J ends lie 16 bases apart. The clonotype was recovered from an older woman with renal cell carcinoma. In this chain, TRBV15 is recombined with TRBJ1-2; the best D guess is TRBD1, with 6 bases matching. The material sequenced was blood, taken from a patient whose treatment included radiotherapy and nephrectomy. The nucleotide sequence reads as follows: TGTGCCACCAGCCTTGGACAGCTACAAGCTAACTATGGCTACACCTTC. Its amino acids are CATSLGQLQANYGYTF. Outside the CDR3, residues come from the reference TRBV15 and TRBJ1-2 proteins, so the full variable domain is: DAMVIQNPRYQVTQFGKPVTLSCSQTLNHNVMYWYQQKSSQAPKLLFHYYDKDFNNEADTPDNFQSRRPNTSFCFLDIRSPGLGDTAMYLCATSLGQLQANYGYTFGSGTRLTVV.